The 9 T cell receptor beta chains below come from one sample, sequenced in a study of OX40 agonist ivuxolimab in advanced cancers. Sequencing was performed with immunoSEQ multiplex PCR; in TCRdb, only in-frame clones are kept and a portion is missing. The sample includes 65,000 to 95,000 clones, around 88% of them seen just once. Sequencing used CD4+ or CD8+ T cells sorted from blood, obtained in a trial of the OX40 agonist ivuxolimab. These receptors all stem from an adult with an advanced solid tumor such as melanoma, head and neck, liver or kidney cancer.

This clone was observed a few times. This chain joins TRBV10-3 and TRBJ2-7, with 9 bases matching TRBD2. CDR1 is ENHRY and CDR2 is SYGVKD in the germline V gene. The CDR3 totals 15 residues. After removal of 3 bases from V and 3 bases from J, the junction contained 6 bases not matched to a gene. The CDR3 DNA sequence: TGTGCCATCAGTGAAGGTGGGACTAGCATCTACGAGCAGTACTTC. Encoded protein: CAISEGGTSIYEQYF.

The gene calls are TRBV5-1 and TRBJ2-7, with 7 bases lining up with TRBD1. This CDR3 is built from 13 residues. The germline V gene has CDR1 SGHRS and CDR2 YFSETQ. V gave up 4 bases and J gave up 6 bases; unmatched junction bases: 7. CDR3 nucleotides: TGCGCCAGCAGCCCGGGACAGATCCCCGAGCAGTACTTC. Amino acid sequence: CASSPGQIPEQYF.

DNA for the CDR3: TGTGCCAGCAGCACCGAAGGCAGGGTTTCCTCTGGAAACACCATATATTTT. This encodes CASSTEGRVSSGNTIYF. The gene calls are TRBV9 and TRBJ1-3; perhaps TRBD1 as D (5 bases). Per the germline V gene, CDR1 is SGDLS and CDR2 is YYNGEE. The CDR3 loop spans 17 amino acids. The V end was cut by 4 bases, the J end by 0 bases, with 17 bases between.

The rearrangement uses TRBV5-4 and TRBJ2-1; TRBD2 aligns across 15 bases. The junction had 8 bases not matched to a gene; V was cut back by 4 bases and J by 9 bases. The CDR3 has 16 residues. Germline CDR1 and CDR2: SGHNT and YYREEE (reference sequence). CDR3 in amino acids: CASSRGGLAGGGEQFF. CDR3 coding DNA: TGTGCCAGCAGCCGAGGGGGACTAGCGGGAGGAGGTGAGCAGTTCTTC.

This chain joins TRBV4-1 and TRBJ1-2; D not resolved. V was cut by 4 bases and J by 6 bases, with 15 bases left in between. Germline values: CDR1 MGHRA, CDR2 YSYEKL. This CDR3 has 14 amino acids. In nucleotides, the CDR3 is TGCGCCAGCAGCCCTAGGGCTGTGGTGGATGGCTACACCTTC. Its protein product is CASSPRAVVDGYTF.

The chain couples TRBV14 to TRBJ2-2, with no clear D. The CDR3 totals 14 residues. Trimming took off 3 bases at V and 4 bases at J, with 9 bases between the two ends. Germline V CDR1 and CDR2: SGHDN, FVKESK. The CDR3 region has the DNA TGTGCCAGCAGCCAGGTCTGGGGCACCGGGGAGCTGTTTTTT. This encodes CASSQVWGTGELFF.

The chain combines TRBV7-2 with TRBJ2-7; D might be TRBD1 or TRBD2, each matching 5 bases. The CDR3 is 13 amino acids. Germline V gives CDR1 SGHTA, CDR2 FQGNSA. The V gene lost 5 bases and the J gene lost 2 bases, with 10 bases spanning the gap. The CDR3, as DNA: TGTGCCAGCAGCCGGGACGTACCCTACGAGCAGTACTTC. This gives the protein CASSRDVPYEQYF.

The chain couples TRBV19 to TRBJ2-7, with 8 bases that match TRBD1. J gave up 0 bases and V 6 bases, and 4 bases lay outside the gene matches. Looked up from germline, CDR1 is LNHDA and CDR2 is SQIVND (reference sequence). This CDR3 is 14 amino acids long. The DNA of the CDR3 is TGTGCCAGTAGAGGGGGACAGGACTCCTACGAGCAGTACTTC. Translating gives CASRGGQDSYEQYF.

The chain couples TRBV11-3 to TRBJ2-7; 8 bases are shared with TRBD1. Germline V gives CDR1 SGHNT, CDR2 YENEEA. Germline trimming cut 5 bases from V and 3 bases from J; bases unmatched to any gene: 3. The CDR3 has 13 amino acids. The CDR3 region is CASSLQGGYEQYF. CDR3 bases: TGTGCCAGCAGCCTACAGGGGGGCTACGAGCAGTACTTC.